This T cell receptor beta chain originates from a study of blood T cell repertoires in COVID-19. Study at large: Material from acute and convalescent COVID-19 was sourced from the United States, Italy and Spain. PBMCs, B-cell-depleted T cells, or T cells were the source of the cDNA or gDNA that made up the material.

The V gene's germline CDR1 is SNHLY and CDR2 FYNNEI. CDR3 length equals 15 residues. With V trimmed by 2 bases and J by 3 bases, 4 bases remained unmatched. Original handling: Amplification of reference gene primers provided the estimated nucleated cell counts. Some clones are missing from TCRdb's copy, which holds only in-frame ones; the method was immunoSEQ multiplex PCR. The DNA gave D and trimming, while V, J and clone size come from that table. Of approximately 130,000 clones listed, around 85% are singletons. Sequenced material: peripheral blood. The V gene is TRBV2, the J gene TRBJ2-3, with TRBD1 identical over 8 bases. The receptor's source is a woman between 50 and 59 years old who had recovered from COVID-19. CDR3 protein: CASSETGGRTDTQYF. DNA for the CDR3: TGTGCCAGCAGTGAAACAGGGGGTAGGACAGATACGCAGTATTTT.